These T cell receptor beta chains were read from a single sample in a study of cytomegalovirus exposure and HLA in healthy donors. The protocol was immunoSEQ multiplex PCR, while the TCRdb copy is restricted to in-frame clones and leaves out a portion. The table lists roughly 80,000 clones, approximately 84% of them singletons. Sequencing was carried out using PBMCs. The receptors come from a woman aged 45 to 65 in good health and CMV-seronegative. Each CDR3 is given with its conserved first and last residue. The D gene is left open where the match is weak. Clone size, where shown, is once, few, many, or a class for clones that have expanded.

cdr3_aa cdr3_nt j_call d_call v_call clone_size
CASSSLGGNYGYTF TGTGCCAGCAGTTCCCTCGGGGGAAACTATGGCTACACCTTC TRBJ1-2 NA TRBV7-8 NA
CASSPYRNTEAFF TGTGCCAGCAGTCCATACAGGAACACTGAAGCTTTCTTT TRBJ1-1 NA TRBV27 NA
CASSPRGSYEQYF TGTGCCAGCAGTCCGCGGGGGTCCTACGAGCAGTACTTC TRBJ2-7 TRBD2 TRBV27 NA
CASSTQTGGMVYGYTF TGTGCCAGTAGTACCCAGACAGGGGGAATGGTCTATGGCTACACCTTC TRBJ1-2 TRBD1 TRBV19 NA
CAWSVLTAARKLAGGRDTQYF TGTGCCTGGAGTGTACTGACGGCGGCGAGGAAACTAGCGGGGGGGAGGGATACGCAGTATTTT TRBJ2-3 TRBD2 TRBV30 NA
CASRPVAGGPVNEQFF TGCGCCAGCAGGCCAGTAGCGGGGGGGCCTGTCAATGAGCAGTTCTTC TRBJ2-1 TRBD2 TRBV5-1 NA
CASSKQDRNTEAFF TGTGCCAGCAGTAAACAGGACAGGAACACTGAAGCTTTCTTT TRBJ1-1 NA TRBV6-1 few
CASSPGLALSYEQYF TGTGCCAGCAGCCCCGGACTAGCTCTCTCCTACGAGCAGTACTTC TRBJ2-7 TRBD2 TRBV7-8 NA
CASRGTGTSNQPQHF TGTGCCAGCAGGGGGACAGGGACGAGCAATCAGCCCCAGCATTTT TRBJ1-5 TRBD1 TRBV6-5 NA
CATTGLAGLSGANVLTF TGTGCCACCACGGGGCTAGCGGGGCTCTCTGGGGCCAACGTCCTGACTTTC TRBJ2-6 TRBD2 TRBV5-4 NA
CASSLVAGTYNEQFF TGCGCCAGCAGCTTGGTGGCGGGAACCTACAATGAGCAGTTCTTC TRBJ2-1 NA TRBV5-1 few
CASSLGDSNSPLHF TGTGCCAGCAGCCTGGGGGACAGTAATTCACCCCTCCACTTT TRBJ1-6 TRBD1 TRBV7-3 NA
CASSITNRGNTGELFF TGTGCCAGTAGTATAACCAACAGGGGGAACACCGGGGAGCTGTTTTTT TRBJ2-2 TRBD1 TRBV19 NA
CASRSTGEGNQPQHF TGTGCCAGCAGATCGACAGGGGAAGGCAATCAGCCCCAGCATTTT TRBJ1-5 TRBD1 TRBV5-8 NA
CASTNSGGAYNEQFF TGTGCCAGCACTAATAGCGGGGGGGCCTACAATGAGCAGTTCTTC TRBJ2-1 TRBD2 TRBV2 NA
CASSLGGAERKTQYF TGTGCCAGCAGTTTAGGGGGGGCGGAGAGGAAGACCCAGTACTTC TRBJ2-5 NA TRBV28 NA
CASSLVFSGTEAQHF TGTGCCAGCAGTTTAGTCTTTAGTGGAACGGAGGCCCAGCATTTT TRBJ1-5 NA TRBV27 NA
CASSHEGGWGNGYTF TGCGCCAGCAGTCACGAAGGGGGTTGGGGTAATGGCTACACCTTC TRBJ1-2 NA TRBV23-1 NA
CASSLALAEGDTQYF TGTGCCAGCAGCTTAGCGCTAGCGGAGGGAGATACGCAGTATTTT TRBJ2-3 TRBD2 TRBV7-9 once
CASSLQEEAFF TGTGCCAGCAGCTTACAGGAAGAAGCTTTCTTT TRBJ1-1 NA TRBV7-9 NA